This T cell receptor beta chain was sequenced for a study of T cell responses to AZD1222 COVID-19 vaccine. Libraries were prepared by immunoSEQ multiplex PCR; TCRdb keeps only in-frame clonotypes and omits some of them. The table shows more than 250,000 clones, with approximately 95% occurring only once. This CDR3 contains 15 residues. The V segment lost 6 bases and the J segment 6 bases; nucleotides outside the gene matches: 8. Germline V gene sequence: CDR1 MDHEN, CDR2 SYDVKM. Comments on this clone: The antigen is unknown.

General study points: Females outnumbered males among donors, who were mostly white British; clonal diversity was possibly underestimated. Just a handful of people given AZD1222 tested seropositive at baseline.

The chain uses TRBV28 and TRBJ2-2; TRBD1 aligns across 9 bases. Sequenced here: peripheral blood, sampled on day 0 of AZD1222 vaccination. This clonotype was sampled from an adult in good health. Written as DNA, the CDR3 is TGTGCCAGCAGCCGGGACAGGGTAACGGCCGGGGAGCTGTTTTTT. It specifies CASSRDRVTAGELFF.